Listed below are T cell receptor beta chains from one sample, sequenced in a study of cytomegalovirus exposure and HLA in healthy donors. Measured with immunoSEQ multiplex PCR; TCRdb has only the in-frame clones, and not every one. The table records approximately 200,000 clones, about four fifths of them present only once. Sequences were obtained from PBMCs. These TCRs come from a girl between 5 and 17 years old in good health and CMV-seropositive. The CDR3 runs from the conserved cysteine through the conserved F or W. A D gene is named only where the DNA matches it firmly. Clone sizes are given selectively: once, few, many, or a class where the clone is expanded.

>.|TRBJ1-3|TRBD1|TRBV10-3
TGTGCCATCAGTGGGGACAGGCCCGAGGGGAACACCATATATTTT
CAISGDRPEGNTIYF
>.|TRBJ1-1|TRBD1|TRBV5-1
TGCGCCAGCAGCCCCCGGGACAGGCTGTATACTTTCACTGAAGCTTTCTTT
CASSPRDRLYTFTEAFF
>.|TRBJ2-3|.|TRBV11-3
TGTGCCAGCAGCTTAGTGGGAGCAAGGGATACGCAGTATTTT
CASSLVGARDTQYF
>.|TRBJ2-3|.|TRBV5-1
TGCGCCAGCAGCTTGGGTGGGGGGGCCAGAGATACGCAGTATTTT
CASSLGGGARDTQYF
>.|TRBJ2-3|.|TRBV7-2
TGTGCCAGCAGCTCACGACAGGCAGATACGCAGTATTTT
CASSSRQADTQYF
>.|TRBJ2-3|TRBD2|TRBV7-6
TGTGCCAGCAGCTTAGCAGCGGGGCGAGGCACAGATACGCAGTATTTT
CASSLAAGRGTDTQYF
>.|TRBJ1-1|.|TRBV7-9
TGTGCCGTCCCACAAAGATATACAGAGAACACTGAAGCTTTCTTT
CAVPQRYTENTEAFF
>.|TRBJ1-1|TRBD1|TRBV7-9
TGTGCCAGCAGCTACGACAGGGACGCTTTCTTT
CASSYDRDAFF
>.|TRBJ2-2|.|TRBV4-2
TGTGCCAGCAGCCAAGACGCGGGCTCCACAGGGGAGCTGTTTTTT
CASSQDAGSTGELFF
>few|TRBJ2-5|.|TRBV6-5
TGTGCCAGCAGTTTTCTAACCTTCCAAGAGACCCAGTACTTC
CASSFLTFQETQYF
>once|TRBJ1-1|.|TRBV2
TGTGCCAGCAGTAGTCAGGGGATCGGAACTGAAGCTTTCTTT
CASSSQGIGTEAFF
>.|TRBJ2-3|TRBD2|TRBV4-3
TGCGCCAGCAGCCAAGATCCCCGGGGGGGACGCACAGATACGCAGTATTTT
CASSQDPRGGRTDTQYF
>.|TRBJ1-4|TRBD1|TRBV9
TGTGCCAGCAGCTTCGGGACAGGGGGCCGAACTAATGAAAAACTGTTTTTT
CASSFGTGGRTNEKLFF
>.|TRBJ2-3|TRBD1|TRBV27
TGTGCCAGCAGGAAACAGGGGCGGGGCACAGATACGCAGTATTTT
CASRKQGRGTDTQYF
>.|TRBJ2-5|TRBD2|TRBV6-6
TGTGCCAGCAGTCCCCCGGGGGAGGGGACCCAGTACTTC
CASSPPGEGTQYF
>.|TRBJ2-3|.|TRBV5-1
TGCGCCAGCAGTGCTGAGGTTTTGTCACTAGTCCCAGATACGCAGTATTTT
CASSAEVLSLVPDTQYF
>.|TRBJ1-3|.|TRBV5-1
TGCGCCAGCAGCTCGTCTACCTCTGGAAACACCATATATTTT
CASSSSTSGNTIYF
>.|TRBJ2-3|.|TRBV27
TGTGCCAGCAGTCCCTCCAGGGTAGTAACAGATACGCAGTATTTT
CASSPSRVVTDTQYF
>.|TRBJ2-1|.|TRBV2
TGTGCCAGCCAGAGGGAAGGCAATGAGCAGTTCTTC
CASQREGNEQFF
>.|TRBJ1-5|TRBD1|TRBV19
TGTGCCAGTAGTCCCCGGGACAGGGGCGAAAATCAGCCCCAGCATTTT
CASSPRDRGENQPQHF
>once|TRBJ2-7|TRBD1|TRBV6-5
TGTGCCAGCAGCCAGCCGGGACAGAGCTACGAGCAGTACTTC
CASSQPGQSYEQYF
>.|TRBJ1-2|.|TRBV20-1
TGCAGTGCTAGGACCCAGGGTGGCTACACCTTC
CSARTQGGYTF
>few|TRBJ2-1|TRBD2|TRBV11-3
TGTGCCAGCAGCCGATCGGCGGGGGGATACAATGAGCAGTTCTTC
CASSRSAGGYNEQFF
>.|TRBJ2-7|.|TRBV10-1
TGCGCCAGCGGGCCCGAGCAGTACTTC
CASGPEQYF
>few|TRBJ2-5|.|TRBV14
TGTGCCAGCAGGGGCGAGGGAACCCAGTACTTC
CASRGEGTQYF
>.|TRBJ2-1|TRBD2|TRBV9
TGTGCCAGCAGACCCGCCGGGACTAGCGACGGGGAGCAGTTCTTC
CASRPAGTSDGEQFF
>.|TRBJ2-3|.|TRBV10-3
TGTGCCATCAAGGGCGGGGCCTTCAATGTAGATACGCAGTATTTT
CAIKGGAFNVDTQYF
>.|TRBJ2-7|.|TRBV4-3
TGCGCCAGCAGCCAAGAGCTGGGGGCAGGCGACTACGAGCAGTACTTC
CASSQELGAGDYEQYF
>.|TRBJ2-7|.|TRBV4-2
TGTGCCAGCAGCCAATCTAGGGACTCTCCCGCCGAGCAGTACTTC
CASSQSRDSPAEQYF
>.|TRBJ2-1|.|TRBV5-1
TGCGCCAGCAGCCTCAGCCACCAGGGCAATGAGCAGTTCTTC
CASSLSHQGNEQFF
>few|TRBJ1-1|.|TRBV5-6
TGTGCCAGCAGCGGGTTATGGGGGGACACTGAAGCTTTCTTT
CASSGLWGDTEAFF
>once|TRBJ2-7|TRBD1|TRBV4-3
TGCGCCAGCAGCCAAGATCGGGGGACAGGGGGCTACGAGCAGTACTTC
CASSQDRGTGGYEQYF
>.|TRBJ2-7|TRBD2|TRBV11-3
TGTGCCAGCAGCTTACGAGCGGGGTCCTGGTTGGAGCAGTACTTC
CASSLRAGSWLEQYF
>.|TRBJ2-6|.|TRBV7-2
TGTGCCAGCAGCATTTCTAGATCTGGGGCCAACGTCCTGACTTTC
CASSISRSGANVLTF
>.|TRBJ1-5|TRBD1|TRBV2
TGTGCCAGCAAGCTAGACAGGGGGGGCAATCAGCCCCAGCATTTT
CASKLDRGGNQPQHF
>.|TRBJ2-5|TRBD2|TRBV5-6
TGTGCCAGCAGCTTCGGAGGGAGGGGAGAGACCCAGTACTTC
CASSFGGRGETQYF
>.|TRBJ1-2|TRBD1|TRBV6-5
TGTGCCACCCTAGGGACAGGGGGTAATGGCTACACCTTC
CATLGTGGNGYTF
>.|TRBJ1-4|.|TRBV2
TGTGCCAGCAGTCTTCCGGCAGGGCCTGAAAAACTGTTTTTT
CASSLPAGPEKLFF
>.|TRBJ2-2|.|TRBV9
TGTGCCAGCAGCGTCCACCTAGCTTTTGCCGGGGAGCTGTTTTTT
CASSVHLAFAGELFF
>few|TRBJ2-7|.|TRBV5-1
TGCGCCTGTAGTTCTGGGAGCTCCTACGAGCAGTACTTC
CACSSGSSYEQYF
>.|TRBJ1-6|TRBD1|TRBV27
TGTGCCAGCAGTCCGGACAGGTACTATAATTCACCCCTCCACTTT
CASSPDRYYNSPLHF
>once|TRBJ2-7|.|TRBV11-2
TGTGCCAGCAGCTTAGACTTCTCCCCGGCGGTGGTGCAGTACTTC
CASSLDFSPAVVQYF
>.|TRBJ2-2|.|TRBV7-7
TGTGCCAGCAGACAAATAGCCGGTGCCGGGGAGCTGTTTTTT
CASRQIAGAGELFF
>.|TRBJ1-1|.|TRBV5-1
TGCGCCAGCAGCCCGCTGGGACATATGAACACTGAAGCTTTCTTT
CASSPLGHMNTEAFF
>.|TRBJ1-6|.|TRBV2
TGTGCCAGCAGTGATGAAAGGAGCTCCTATAATTCACCCCTCCACTTT
CASSDERSSYNSPLHF
>.|TRBJ1-2|.|TRBV5-1
TGCGCCAGCAGCTTAACAGGGATGGATGGCTACACCTTC
CASSLTGMDGYTF
>.|TRBJ2-7|.|TRBV6-5
TGTGCCAGCAGTCCCAGACAGGGAGGATACGAGCAGTACTTC
CASSPRQGGYEQYF
>.|TRBJ1-2|.|TRBV7-2
TGTGCCAGCAGTTCTCCATTCCGGGGGAGAGGCGGCTACACCTTC
CASSSPFRGRGGYTF
>few|TRBJ1-5|.|TRBV7-2
TGTGCCAGCAGCTTGCCAGGGGTGAAACAGCCCCAGCATTTT
CASSLPGVKQPQHF